The 3 T cell receptor beta chains below were found in one sample sequenced in a study of OX40 agonist ivuxolimab in advanced cancers. Libraries were prepared by immunoSEQ multiplex PCR; TCRdb keeps only in-frame clonotypes and omits some of them. In the table there are 40,000 to 50,000 clones, more than 80% of which are singletons. This specimen was CD4+ or CD8+ T cells sorted from blood, taken in a trial of the OX40 agonist ivuxolimab. Source of these receptors: an adult with an advanced solid tumor such as melanoma, head and neck, liver or kidney cancer.

The count of this clone is one. The chain uses TRBV4-2 and TRBJ2-7; perhaps TRBD2 as D (5 bases). Trimming left V 0 bases short and J 3 bases short, with 21 bases between. Germline assignment: CDR1 LGHNA and CDR2 YNFKEQ. This CDR3 region has 18 residues. Here the CDR3 reads CASSQDLARVRSGYEQYF. The CDR3, as DNA: TGTGCCAGCAGCCAAGATCTGGCGAGGGTTCGGTCGGGCTACGAGCAGTACTTC.

The chain recombines TRBV11-3 with TRBJ2-1; TRBD2 matches at 10 bases. This CDR3 region has 16 residues. In germline, CDR1 is SGHNT, CDR2 YENEEA. The ends lost 4 bases at V and 5 bases at J; junction bases unmatched: 8. CDR3 loop: CASSSASGGAHNEQFF. CDR3 in DNA: TGTGCCAGCAGCTCGGCGAGCGGGGGGGCCCACAATGAGCAGTTCTTC.

The rearrangement uses TRBV4-3 and TRBJ2-1; D is ambiguous. Germline CDR1 reads LGHNA; CDR2 reads YSLEER. Trimming left V 0 bases short and J 9 bases short, with 9 bases between. The CDR3 spans 13 residues. Written as DNA, the CDR3 is TGCGCCAGCAGCCAAGATCAGATGGTTGAGCAGTTCTTC. Amino acids: CASSQDQMVEQFF.